Reported below is one T cell receptor (beta chain). Antigen: not known. The use of a sample-barcoded 5' primer and a J-beta primer mix characterized a second PCR of roughly 7 to 12 cycles. Carrying 12 random nucleotides, a template-switch adaptor labeled each individual cDNA molecule. A single record per CDR3 protein comes from TCRdb applying MiXCR to the 5' RACE reads. This sample yields around 1.5 million distinct CDR3 sequences, of which 30% to 35% are seen a single time; over 9% belongs to the top ten. Each sample had at least 6 million PBMCs isolated. The sample originates from a study of blood T cells in healthy people across ages. Whole-study context: Researchers report that template switching captured about one barcoded beta molecule per two T cells. Points from the study as a whole: Those diversity estimates obtained from one million T cells were thought to be underestimates.

The length of the CDR3 is 15 residues. Germline assignment: CDR1 MDHEN and CDR2 SYDVKM. Germline trimming cut 6 bases from V and 6 bases from J; bases unmatched to any gene: 8. Input material: blood. The sequence was collected from a woman younger than 45 in good health. The V and J genes are TRBV28 and TRBJ2-4; 10 bases are shared with TRBD2. CDR3 sequence reads: CASRSSGRGGNIQYF. The CDR3 coding sequence is TGTGCCAGCAGGTCTAGCGGGAGAGGGGGAAACATTCAGTACTTC. Filled out from reference TRBV28 and TRBJ2-4, the complete variable domain reads DVKVTQSSRYLVKRTGEKVFLECVQDMDHENMFWYRQDPGLGLRLIYFSYDVKMKEKGDIPEGYSVSREKKERFSLILESASTNQTSMYLCASRSSGRGGNIQYFGAGTRLSVL.